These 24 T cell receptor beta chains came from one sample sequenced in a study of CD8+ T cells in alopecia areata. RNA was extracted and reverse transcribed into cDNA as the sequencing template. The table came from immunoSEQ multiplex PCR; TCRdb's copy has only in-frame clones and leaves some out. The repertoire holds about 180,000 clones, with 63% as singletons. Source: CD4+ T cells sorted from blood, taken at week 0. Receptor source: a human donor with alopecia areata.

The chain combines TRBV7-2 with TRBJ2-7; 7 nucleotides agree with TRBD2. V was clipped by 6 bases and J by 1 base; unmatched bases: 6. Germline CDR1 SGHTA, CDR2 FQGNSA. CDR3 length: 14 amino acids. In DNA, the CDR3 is TGTGCCAGCAGGTGGGGCGGGGGATCCTACGAGCAGTACTTC. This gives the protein CASRWGGGSYEQYF.

The CDR3 sequence: CASSDKGYTEAFF. CDR3 sequence (DNA): TGTGCCAGCAGTGATAAGGGATACACTGAAGCTTTCTTT. The chain recombines TRBV25-1 with TRBJ1-1, with D unresolved. There are 13 residues in the CDR3. Germline CDR1 is MGHDK and CDR2 is SYGVNS. V was trimmed by 3 bases and J by 3 bases, leaving 8 bases between them.

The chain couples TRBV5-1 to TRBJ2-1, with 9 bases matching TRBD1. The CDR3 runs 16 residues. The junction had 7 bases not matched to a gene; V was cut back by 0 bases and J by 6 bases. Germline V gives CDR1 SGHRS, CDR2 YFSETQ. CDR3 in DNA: TGCGCCAGCAGCTTGGAAGGACAGGGGCTAATCAATGAGCAGTTCTTC. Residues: CASSLEGQGLINEQFF.

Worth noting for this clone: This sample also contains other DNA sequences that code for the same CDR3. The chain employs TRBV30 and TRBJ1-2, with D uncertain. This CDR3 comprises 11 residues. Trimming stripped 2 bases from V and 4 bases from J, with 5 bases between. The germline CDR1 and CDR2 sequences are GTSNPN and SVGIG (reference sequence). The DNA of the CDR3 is TGTGCCTGGAGTTCTGTCTATGGCTACACCTTC. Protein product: CAWSSVYGYTF. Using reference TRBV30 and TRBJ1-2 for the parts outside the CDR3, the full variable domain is SQTIHQWPATLVQPVGSPLSLECTVEGTSNPNLYWYRQAAGRGLQLLFYSVGIGQISSEVPQNLSASRPQDRQFILSSKKLLLSDSGFYLCAWSSVYGYTFGSGTRLTVV.

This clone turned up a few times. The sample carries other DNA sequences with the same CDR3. The CDR3 DNA reads as TGTGCCTGGAGTGTCCGGGATAACTATGGCTACACCTTC. Its protein is CAWSVRDNYGYTF. This sequence joins TRBV30 and TRBJ1-2; D call uncertain. The CDR3 covers 13 residues. Trimming stripped 0 bases from V and 1 base from J, with 6 bases between. Germline assignment: CDR1 GTSNPN and CDR2 SVGIG (reference sequence).

The CDR3 loop is CASSAQASRTYNEQFF. The CDR3 coding sequence is TGCGCCAGCAGCGCCCAAGCGAGCAGGACCTACAATGAGCAGTTCTTC. The chain joins TRBV5-1 to TRBJ2-1; D uncertain. V was pared by 4 bases and J by 2 bases, with 16 bases between. This CDR3 is built from 16 residues. Germline assignment: CDR1 SGHRS and CDR2 YFSETQ.

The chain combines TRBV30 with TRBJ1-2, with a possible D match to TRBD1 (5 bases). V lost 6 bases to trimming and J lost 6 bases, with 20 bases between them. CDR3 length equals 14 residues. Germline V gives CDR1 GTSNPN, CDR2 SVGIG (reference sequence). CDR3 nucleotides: TGTGCCTGCCCGCTTCAGGGAACGAACCATGGCTACACCTTC. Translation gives CACPLQGTNHGYTF.

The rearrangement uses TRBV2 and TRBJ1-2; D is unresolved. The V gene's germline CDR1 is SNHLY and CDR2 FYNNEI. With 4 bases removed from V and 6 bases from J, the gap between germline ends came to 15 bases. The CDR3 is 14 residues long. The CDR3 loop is CASSVRGSSNGYTF. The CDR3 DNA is TGTGCCAGCAGTGTTAGAGGTAGTTCAAATGGCTACACCTTC.

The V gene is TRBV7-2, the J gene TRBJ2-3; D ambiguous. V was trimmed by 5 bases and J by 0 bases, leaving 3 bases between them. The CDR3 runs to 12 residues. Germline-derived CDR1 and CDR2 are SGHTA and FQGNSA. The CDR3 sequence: CASSASTDTQYF. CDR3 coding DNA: TGTGCCAGCAGCGCTAGCACAGATACGCAGTATTTT.

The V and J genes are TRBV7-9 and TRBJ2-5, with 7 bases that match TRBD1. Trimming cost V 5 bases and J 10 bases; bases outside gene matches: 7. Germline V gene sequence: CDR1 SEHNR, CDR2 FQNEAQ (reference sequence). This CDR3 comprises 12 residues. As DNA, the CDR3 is TGTGCCAGCAGCGCGGACAGGATCCTCCAGTACTTC. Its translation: CASSADRILQYF.

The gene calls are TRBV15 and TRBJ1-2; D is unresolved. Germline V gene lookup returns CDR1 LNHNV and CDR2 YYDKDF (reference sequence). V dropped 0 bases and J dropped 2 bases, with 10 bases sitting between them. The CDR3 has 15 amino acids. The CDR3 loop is CATSRDSGFNYGYTF. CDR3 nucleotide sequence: TGTGCCACCAGCAGAGATTCGGGGTTCAACTATGGCTACACCTTC.

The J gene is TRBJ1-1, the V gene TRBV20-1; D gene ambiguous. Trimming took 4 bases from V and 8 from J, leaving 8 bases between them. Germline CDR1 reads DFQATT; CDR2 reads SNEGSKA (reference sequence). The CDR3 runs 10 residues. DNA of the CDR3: TGCAGTGCTACAGAGATCGAAGCTTTCTTT. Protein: CSATEIEAFF.

CDR3 coding DNA: TGTGCCAGCAGGGCCGAGGGTTCGCGGGGGCAGCCCCAGCATTTT. Its translation is CASRAEGSRGQPQHF. The V call is TRBV6-1, the J call TRBJ1-5, with D perhaps TRBD1 (5 bases). This CDR3 contains 15 residues. The germline gives CDR1 MNHNS, CDR2 SASEGT. V lost 6 bases to trimming and J lost 7 bases, with 19 bases between them.

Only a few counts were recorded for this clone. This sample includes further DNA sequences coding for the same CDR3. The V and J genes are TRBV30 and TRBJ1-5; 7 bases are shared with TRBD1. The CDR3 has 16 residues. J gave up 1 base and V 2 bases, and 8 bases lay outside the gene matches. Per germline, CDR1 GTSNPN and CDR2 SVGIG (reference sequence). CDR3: CAWSPETGRSNQPQHF. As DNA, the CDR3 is TGTGCCTGGAGTCCAGAGACAGGGAGGAGCAATCAGCCCCAGCATTTT. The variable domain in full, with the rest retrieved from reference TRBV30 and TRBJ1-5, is SQTIHQWPATLVQPVGSPLSLECTVEGTSNPNLYWYRQAAGRGLQLLFYSVGIGQISSEVPQNLSASRPQDRQFILSSKKLLLSDSGFYLCAWSPETGRSNQPQHFGDGTRLSIL.

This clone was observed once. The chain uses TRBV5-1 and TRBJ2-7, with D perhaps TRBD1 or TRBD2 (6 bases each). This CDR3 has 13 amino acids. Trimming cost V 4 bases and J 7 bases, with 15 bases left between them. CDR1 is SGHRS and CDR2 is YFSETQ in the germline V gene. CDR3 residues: CASSQDGGREQYF. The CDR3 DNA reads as TGCGCCAGCAGCCAGGACGGGGGCCGGGAGCAGTACTTC.

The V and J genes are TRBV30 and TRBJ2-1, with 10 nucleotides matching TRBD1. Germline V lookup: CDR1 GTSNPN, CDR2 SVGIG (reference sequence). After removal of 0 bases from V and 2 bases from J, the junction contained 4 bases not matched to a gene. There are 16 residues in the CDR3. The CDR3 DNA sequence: TGTGCCTGGAGTGTAATAGACAGGGGGCCCTACAATGAGCAGTTCTTC. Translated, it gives CAWSVIDRGPYNEQFF.

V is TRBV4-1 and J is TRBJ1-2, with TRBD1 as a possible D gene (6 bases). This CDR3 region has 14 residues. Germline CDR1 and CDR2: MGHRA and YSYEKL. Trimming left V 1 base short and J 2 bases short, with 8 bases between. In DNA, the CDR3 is TGCGCCAGCAGCCAAGGGACAGCAAACTATGGCTACACCTTC. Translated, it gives CASSQGTANYGYTF.

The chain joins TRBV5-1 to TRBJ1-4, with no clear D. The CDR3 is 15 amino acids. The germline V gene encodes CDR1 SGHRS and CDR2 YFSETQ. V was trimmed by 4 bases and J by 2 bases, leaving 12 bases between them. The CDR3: CASSPRMETNEKLFF. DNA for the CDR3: TGCGCCAGCAGCCCTCGAATGGAGACTAATGAAAAACTGTTTTTT. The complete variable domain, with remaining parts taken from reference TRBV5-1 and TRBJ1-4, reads KAGVTQTPRYLIKTRGQQVTLSCSPISGHRSVSWYQQTPGQGLQFLFEYFSETQRNKGNFPGRFSGRQFSNSRSEMNVSTLELGDSALYLCASSPRMETNEKLFFGSGTQLSVL.

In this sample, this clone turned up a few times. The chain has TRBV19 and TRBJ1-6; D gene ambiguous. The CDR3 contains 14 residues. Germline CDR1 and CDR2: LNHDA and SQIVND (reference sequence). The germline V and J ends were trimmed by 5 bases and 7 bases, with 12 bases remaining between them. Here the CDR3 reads CASSSDLKNSPLHF. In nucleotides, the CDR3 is TGTGCCAGTAGTTCGGACCTAAAAAATTCACCCCTCCACTTT.

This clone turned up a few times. For the CDR3, the DNA is TGCAGCGTTGGTGTGGCGGGGGAGCTGTTTTTT. Amino acids: CSVGVAGELFF. V is TRBV29-1 and J is TRBJ2-2; D unresolved. With 4 bases removed from V and 8 bases from J, the gap between germline ends came to 8 bases. From germline, CDR1 is SQVTM and CDR2 ANQGSEA. The CDR3 consists of 11 residues.

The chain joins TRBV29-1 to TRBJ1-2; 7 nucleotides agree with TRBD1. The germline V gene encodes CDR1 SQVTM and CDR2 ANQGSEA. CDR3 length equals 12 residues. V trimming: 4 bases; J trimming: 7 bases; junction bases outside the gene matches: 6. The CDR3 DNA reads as TGCAGCGTTGCCCAACAGGGGACTGGCTACACCTTC. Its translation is CSVAQQGTGYTF.

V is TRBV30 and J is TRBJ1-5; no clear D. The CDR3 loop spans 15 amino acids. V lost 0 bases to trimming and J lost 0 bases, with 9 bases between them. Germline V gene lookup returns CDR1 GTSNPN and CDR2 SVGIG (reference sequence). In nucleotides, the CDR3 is TGTGCCTGGAGTGTGGCTGGGAATAGCAATCAGCCCCAGCATTTT. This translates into CAWSVAGNSNQPQHF.

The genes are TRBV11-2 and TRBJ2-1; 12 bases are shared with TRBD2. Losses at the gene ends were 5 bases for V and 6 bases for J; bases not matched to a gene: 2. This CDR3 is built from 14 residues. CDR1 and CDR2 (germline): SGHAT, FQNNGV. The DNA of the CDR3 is TGTGCCAGCAGCCGGGGACTAGCGGGCAATGAGCAGTTCTTC. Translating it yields CASSRGLAGNEQFF. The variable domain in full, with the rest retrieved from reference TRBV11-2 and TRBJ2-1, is EAGVAQSPRYKIIEKRQSVAFWCNPISGHATLYWYQQILGQGPKLLIQFQNNGVVDDSQLPKDRFSAERLKGVDSTLKIQPAKLEDSAVYLCASSRGLAGNEQFFGPGTRLTVL.

In DNA form, the CDR3 reads TGTGCCAGCAGCAAAGACAGGGTGGCGAACACTGAAGCTTTCTTT. Its protein is CASSKDRVANTEAFF. The chain employs TRBV7-2 and TRBJ1-1; 7 nucleotides align to TRBD1. Looked up from germline, CDR1 is SGHTA and CDR2 is FQGNSA. CDR3 size: 15 residues. J gave up 1 base and V 5 bases, and 7 bases lay outside the gene matches.